Reported below is one T cell receptor beta chain. Using immunoSEQ multiplex PCR, the repertoire was profiled, and TCRdb retains in-frame clones only, with some absent. Here the sample spans about 350,000 clones, around 87% being singletons. Germline CDR1 MGHDK, CDR2 SYGVNS. This CDR3 is built from 15 residues. V lost 1 base, J lost 2 bases, and 11 bases lay in between. The record originates from a study of cytomegalovirus exposure and HLA in healthy donors. The receptor's source is a woman between 25 and 40 years old in good health and CMV-seropositive. The source material was PBMCs. This sequence joins TRBV25-1 and TRBJ1-1; D is uncertain. DNA for the CDR3: TGTGCCAGCAGTGAATTGGGCGGTCCCAACACTGAAGCTTTCTTT. This gives the protein CASSELGGPNTEAFF.